In its sample, the clone carrying this TCR beta chain was seen a few times. The antigen remains unidentified. This specimen belongs to a study of cytomegalovirus exposure and HLA in healthy donors. Study context: Earlier, almost 120 million unique TCR beta sequences were recovered from roughly 200 million T cells by an analysis. Findings and limits, study-wide: Later genetic work tied a missense DCLRE1C variant to beta-chain V and J trimming. On later analysis, the bulk of CMV-associated TCR beta chains appeared to be HLA-restricted.

The PCR employed 60 Vbeta primers together with 13 Jbeta primers. TCRdb's copy holds only in-frame clones and misses some; the assay was immunoSEQ multiplex PCR. This sample has 150,000 to 200,000 clones; 73% occur once, and the top ten carry roughly 5.2%. This CDR3 spans 16 amino acids. The V and J ends lost 4 bases and 0 bases respectively, with 13 bases between them. Germline CDR1 MGHRA, CDR2 YSYEKL. The sequencing input was PBMCs. The source is a young woman in good health and CMV-seropositive. The chain uses TRBV4-1 and TRBJ1-3; D gene uncertain. In DNA, the CDR3 is TGCGCCAGCAGCCCAAGATTAACAGTCTCTGGAAACACCATATATTTT. Its protein is CASSPRLTVSGNTIYF.